This T cell receptor beta chain was sequenced during a study (dated by TCRdb to between 2021 and 2023). Inclusive of the bounding cysteine and phenylalanine, the CDR3 is 15 residues long. CDR3 DNA only is kept here, 45 bases in frame from base 1. CDR1 is given as GTSNPN and CDR2 as SVGIG, both from the germline V gene (reference sequence). The V end gives up 2 bases and the J end 4 bases, leaving 8 bases in the junction not matched to a gene. On the study overall, not on this receptor specifically: According to the authors, more investigation is needed, including longitudinal sampling and evaluation of a control group.

TCR beta chain repertoires were profiled by survey-level sequencing on the immunoSEQ platform. The authors' analysis ran thus. Repertoire diversity was quantified by the inverse Simpson index, and CDR3 amino acid length spectratypes and V-J pairing frequencies were compared. To annotate clonotypes specific to SARS-CoV-2, CMV, influenza A and EBV, TCR beta CDR3 sequences were compared against VDJdb. Here the immuneACCESS table is served through TCRdb, limited to in-frame sequences with V and J called. Missing clones are a known gap in these copies; in checked studies unresolved V genes cover under half, and the rest lacks a known reason. The V and J calls and clone size are taken from that table; D and trimming were inferred from the DNA. This sample gives around 54,000 clones in total; more than 85% of them show up just once. 9.5% to 12% of the sample goes to the ten largest clones. As for this clone: This receptor's antigen is unknown. Base qualities are not recorded, but no much larger clone differs from it by a single base.

PBMCs were separated from peripheral blood, and TCR beta sequencing was performed on genomic DNA obtained from unsorted PBMCs. This TCR was recovered from a man aged 35 to 55 with rheumatoid arthritis. Recombination joined TRBV30 with TRBJ2-5, with TRBD2 matching 9 junction bases. Sequences were obtained from PBMCs. This receptor carries the CDR3 CAWSTYSGRGETQYF. Read as DNA, the sequence is TGTGCCTGGAGTACCTATAGCGGGAGAGGAGAGACCCAGTACTTC. Here the CDR3 is joined to the reference TRBV30 and TRBJ2-5 genes, and the full variable domain is: SQTIHQWPATLVQPVGSPLSLECTVEGTSNPNLYWYRQAAGRGLQLLFYSVGIGQISSEVPQNLSASRPQDRQFILSSKKLLLSDSGFYLCAWSTYSGRGETQYFGPGTRLLVL.